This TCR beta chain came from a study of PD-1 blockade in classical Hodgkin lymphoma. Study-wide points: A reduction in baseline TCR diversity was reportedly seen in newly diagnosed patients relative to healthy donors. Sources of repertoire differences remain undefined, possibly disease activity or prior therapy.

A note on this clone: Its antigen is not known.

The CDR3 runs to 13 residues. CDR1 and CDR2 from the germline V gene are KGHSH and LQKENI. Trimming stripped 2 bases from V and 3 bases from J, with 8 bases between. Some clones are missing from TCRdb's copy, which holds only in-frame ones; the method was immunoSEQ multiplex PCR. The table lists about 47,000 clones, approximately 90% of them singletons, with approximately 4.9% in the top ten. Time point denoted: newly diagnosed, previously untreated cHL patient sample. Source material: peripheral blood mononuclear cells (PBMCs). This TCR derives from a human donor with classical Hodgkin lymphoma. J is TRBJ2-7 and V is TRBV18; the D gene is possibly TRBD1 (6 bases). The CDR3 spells CASSPDRNYEQYF. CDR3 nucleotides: TGTGCCAGCTCACCAGACAGGAACTACGAGCAGTACTTC.